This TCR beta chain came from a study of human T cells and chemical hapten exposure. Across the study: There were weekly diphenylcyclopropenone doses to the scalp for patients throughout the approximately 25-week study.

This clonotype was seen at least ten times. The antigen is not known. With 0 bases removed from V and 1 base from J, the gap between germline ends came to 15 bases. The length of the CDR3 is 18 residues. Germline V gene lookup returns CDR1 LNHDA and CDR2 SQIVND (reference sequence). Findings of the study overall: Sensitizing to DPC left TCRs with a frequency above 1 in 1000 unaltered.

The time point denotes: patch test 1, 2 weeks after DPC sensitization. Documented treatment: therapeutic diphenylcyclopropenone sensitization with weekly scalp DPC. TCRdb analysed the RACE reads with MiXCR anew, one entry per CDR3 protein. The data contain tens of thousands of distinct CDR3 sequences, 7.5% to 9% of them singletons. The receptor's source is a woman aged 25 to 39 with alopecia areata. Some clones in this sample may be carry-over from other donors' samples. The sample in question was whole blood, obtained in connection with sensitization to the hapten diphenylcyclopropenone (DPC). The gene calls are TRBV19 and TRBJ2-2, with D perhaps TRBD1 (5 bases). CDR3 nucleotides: TGTGCCAGTAGTATAGAGGGGCGTGTCAGGGAGAACACCGGGGAGCTGTTTTTT. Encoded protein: CASSIEGRVRENTGELFF.